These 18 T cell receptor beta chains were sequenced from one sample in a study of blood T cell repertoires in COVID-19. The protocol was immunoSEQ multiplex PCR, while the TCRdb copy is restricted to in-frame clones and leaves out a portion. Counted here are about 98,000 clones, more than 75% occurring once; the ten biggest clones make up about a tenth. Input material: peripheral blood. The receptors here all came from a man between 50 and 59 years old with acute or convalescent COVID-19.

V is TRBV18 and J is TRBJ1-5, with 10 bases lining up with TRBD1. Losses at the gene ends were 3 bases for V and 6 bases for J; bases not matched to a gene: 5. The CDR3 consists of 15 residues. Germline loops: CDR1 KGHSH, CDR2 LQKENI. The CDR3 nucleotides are TGTGCCAGCTCACCCGGACAGGGGGGGATTCAGCCCCAGCATTTT. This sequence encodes CASSPGQGGIQPQHF.

CDR3 in amino acids: CASSLGIDMVRTEAFF. DNA of the CDR3: TGCGCCAGCAGCTTGGGGATAGACATGGTGCGTACTGAAGCTTTCTTT. V usage is TRBV5-1 and J usage is TRBJ1-1; D is ambiguous. Between the trimmed V and J ends, which lost 0 bases and 5 bases, there was a span of 17 bases. The CDR3 contains 16 residues. Germline V lookup: CDR1 SGHRS, CDR2 YFSETQ.

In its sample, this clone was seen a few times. Here the CDR3 reads CASSLGHAGYTF. DNA of the CDR3: TGTGCCAGCAGCTTAGGACACGCAGGCTACACCTTC. The genes are TRBV7-9 and TRBJ1-2, with D uncertain. The CDR3 has 12 residues. Germline V CDR1 and CDR2: SEHNR, FQNEAQ (reference sequence). V was shortened by 1 base and J by 8 bases, with 8 bases between the two germline ends.

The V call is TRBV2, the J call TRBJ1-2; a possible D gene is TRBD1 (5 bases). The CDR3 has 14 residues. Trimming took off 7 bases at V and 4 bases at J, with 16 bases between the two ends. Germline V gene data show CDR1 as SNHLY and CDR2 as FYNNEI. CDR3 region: CASTMGGTAYGYTF. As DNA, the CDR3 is TGTGCCAGCACTATGGGGGGGACGGCCTATGGCTACACCTTC.

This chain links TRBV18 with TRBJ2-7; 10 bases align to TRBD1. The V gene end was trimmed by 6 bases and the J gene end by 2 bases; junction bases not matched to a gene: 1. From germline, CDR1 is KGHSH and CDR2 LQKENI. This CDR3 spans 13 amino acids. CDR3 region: CASSGTGAYEQYF. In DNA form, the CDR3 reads TGTGCCAGCTCCGGGACAGGGGCCTACGAGCAGTACTTC.

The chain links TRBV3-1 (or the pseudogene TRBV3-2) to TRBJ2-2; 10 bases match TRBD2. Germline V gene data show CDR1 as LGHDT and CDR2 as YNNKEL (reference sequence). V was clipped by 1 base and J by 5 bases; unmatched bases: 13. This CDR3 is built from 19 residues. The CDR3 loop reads CASSQALGAGSGRTGELFF. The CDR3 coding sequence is TGTGCCAGCAGCCAAGCCTTGGGCGCGGGTAGCGGGAGGACCGGGGAGCTGTTTTTT.

As DNA, the CDR3 is TGTGCCAGCAGCTACAGGGGTACTAATGAAAAACTGTTTTTT. Amino acids: CASSYRGTNEKLFF. This chain uses TRBV9 with TRBJ1-4, with 7 bases lining up with TRBD1. This CDR3 region has 14 residues. V lost 4 bases and J lost 2; bases outside the gene matches: 2. Germline lookup yields CDR1 SGDLS and CDR2 YYNGEE.

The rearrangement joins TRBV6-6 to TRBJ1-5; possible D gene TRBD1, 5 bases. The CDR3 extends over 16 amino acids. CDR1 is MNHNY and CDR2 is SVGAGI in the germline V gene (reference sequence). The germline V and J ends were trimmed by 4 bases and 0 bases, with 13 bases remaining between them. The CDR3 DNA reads TGTGCCAGCAGTTCCGGGGGGATTTTTAGCAATCAGCCCCAGCATTTT. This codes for CASSSGGIFSNQPQHF.

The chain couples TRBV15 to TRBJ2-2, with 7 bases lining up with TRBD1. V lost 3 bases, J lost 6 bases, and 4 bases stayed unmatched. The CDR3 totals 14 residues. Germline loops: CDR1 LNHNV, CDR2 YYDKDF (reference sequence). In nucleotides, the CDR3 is TGTGCCACCAGCAGCAATACAGGGGCCGGGGAGCTGTTTTTT. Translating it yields CATSSNTGAGELFF.

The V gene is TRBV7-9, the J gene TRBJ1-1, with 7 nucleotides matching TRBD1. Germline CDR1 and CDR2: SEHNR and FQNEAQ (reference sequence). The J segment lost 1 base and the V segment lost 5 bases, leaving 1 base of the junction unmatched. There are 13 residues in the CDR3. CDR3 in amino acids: CASSQGGNTEAFF. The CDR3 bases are TGTGCCAGCAGCCAGGGGGGGAACACTGAAGCTTTCTTT.

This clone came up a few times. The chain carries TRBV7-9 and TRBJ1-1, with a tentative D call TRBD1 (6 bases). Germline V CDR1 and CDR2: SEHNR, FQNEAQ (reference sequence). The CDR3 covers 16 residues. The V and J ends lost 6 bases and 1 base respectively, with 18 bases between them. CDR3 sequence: CASSWQGGGKNTEAFF. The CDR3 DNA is TGTGCCAGCAGTTGGCAGGGAGGGGGGAAGAACACTGAAGCTTTCTTT. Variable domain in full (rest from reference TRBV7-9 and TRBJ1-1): DTGVSQNPRHKITKRGQNVTFRCDPISEHNRLYWYRQTLGQGPEFLTYFQNEAQLEKSRLLSDRFSAERPKGSFSTLEIQRTEQGDSAMYLCASSWQGGGKNTEAFFGQGTRLTVV.

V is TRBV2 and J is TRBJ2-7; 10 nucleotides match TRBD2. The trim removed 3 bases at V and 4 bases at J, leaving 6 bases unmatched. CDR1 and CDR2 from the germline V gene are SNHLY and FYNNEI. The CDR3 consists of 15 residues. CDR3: CASSDGAGGRYEQYF. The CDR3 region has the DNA TGTGCCAGCAGTGATGGAGCGGGAGGGCGTTACGAGCAGTACTTC.

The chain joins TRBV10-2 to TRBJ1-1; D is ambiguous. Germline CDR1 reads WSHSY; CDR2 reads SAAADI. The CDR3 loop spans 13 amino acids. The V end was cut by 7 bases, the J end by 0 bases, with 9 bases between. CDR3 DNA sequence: TGCGCCAGCACCGGTTATATGAACACTGAAGCTTTCTTT. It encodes CASTGYMNTEAFF.

CDR3 sequence reads: CASSKGLAGASRTDTQYF. For the CDR3, the DNA is TGCGCCAGCAGCAAGGGACTAGCGGGAGCCTCGAGGACAGATACGCAGTATTTT. J is TRBJ2-3 and V is TRBV4-1; 14 bases are a match to TRBD2. Trimming cost V 5 bases and J 3 bases; bases outside gene matches: 10. Germline V lookup: CDR1 MGHRA, CDR2 YSYEKL. The CDR3 totals 18 residues.

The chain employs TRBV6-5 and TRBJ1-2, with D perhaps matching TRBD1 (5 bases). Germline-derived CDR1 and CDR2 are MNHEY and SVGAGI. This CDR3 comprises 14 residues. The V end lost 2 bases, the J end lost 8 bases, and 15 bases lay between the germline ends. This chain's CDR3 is CASSYVQGRSGYTF. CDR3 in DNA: TGTGCCAGCAGTTACGTGCAGGGCCGAAGCGGCTACACCTTC.

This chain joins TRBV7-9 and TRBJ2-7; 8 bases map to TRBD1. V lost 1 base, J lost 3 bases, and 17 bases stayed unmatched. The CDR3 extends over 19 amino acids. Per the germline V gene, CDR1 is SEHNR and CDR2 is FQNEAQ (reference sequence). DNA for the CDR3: TGTGCCAGCAGCTTAGTCGTCCGTCTGATGACAGGGGAGAGCTACGAGCAGTACTTC. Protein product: CASSLVVRLMTGESYEQYF.

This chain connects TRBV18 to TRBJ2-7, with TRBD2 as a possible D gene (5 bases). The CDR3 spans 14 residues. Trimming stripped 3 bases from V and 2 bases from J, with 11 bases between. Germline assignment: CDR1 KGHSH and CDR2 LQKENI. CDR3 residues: CASSPGSAPYEQYF. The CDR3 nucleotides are TGTGCCAGCTCACCGGGTAGCGCCCCCTACGAGCAGTACTTC.

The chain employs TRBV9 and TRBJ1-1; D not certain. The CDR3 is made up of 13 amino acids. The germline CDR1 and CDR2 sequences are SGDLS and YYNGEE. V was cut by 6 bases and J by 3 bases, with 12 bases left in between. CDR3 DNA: TGTGCCAGCACCGGTAATGGAGACACTGAAGCTTTCTTT. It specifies CASTGNGDTEAFF.